These T cell receptor beta chains were read from a single sample in a study of CD8 T cells in ankylosing spondylitis. From the 5' RACE reads, TCRdb called clonotypes with MiXCR, one entry per CDR3 protein. The sample comprises about 92,000 distinct CDR3 sequences, about 8.8% of which are singletons, and 4.5% to 5.5% rests with the top ten. Sequencing used blood, either unsorted or a sorted T cell fraction (not recorded which). The source of these receptors is a male donor with ankylosing spondylitis or in good health (not recorded which). CDR3s include the opening cysteine and the closing phenylalanine or tryptophan. The D gene is left open where the match is weak. Part of the rows lack a size; the others show once, few, many or a class for expanded clones.

>NA|many|TRBJ2-2|TRBV20-1
TGCAGTGCTAGAGATCGAGCGACCGGGGAGCTGTTTTTT
CSARDRATGELFF
>NA|many|TRBJ1-1|TRBV5-1
TGCGCCAGCAGCTTGGAGATGAGTAACACTGAAGCTTTCTTT
CASSLEMSNTEAFF
>NA|many|TRBJ2-1|TRBV10-3
TGTGCCATCAGTGAGGCCCCTGGTGAGCAGTTCTTC
CAISEAPGEQFF
>TRBD2|many|TRBJ2-1|TRBV15
TGTGCCACCAGCAGAGAGGTGGGGGGGGGGAATGAGCAGTTCTTC
CATSREVGGGNEQFF
>NA|many|TRBJ2-3|TRBV6-5
TGTGCCAGCAGATACGGGGCTAACACAGATACGCAGTATTTT
CASRYGANTDTQYF
>NA|many|TRBJ2-7|TRBV19
TGTGCCAGTAGTATAGCTGGCAGGGTGATCGACGAGCAGTACTTC
CASSIAGRVIDEQYF
>TRBD1|many|TRBJ1-5|TRBV20-1
TGCAGTGCTTGGGACAGGGACTATAGCAATCAGCCCCAGCATTTT
CSAWDRDYSNQPQHF
>TRBD2|few|TRBJ2-1|TRBV19
TGTGCCAGTGTTGGACTAGCGGGGTTGGATGAGCAGTTCTTC
CASVGLAGLDEQFF
>NA|few|TRBJ2-1|TRBV28
TGTGCCAGCAGTTTAAGGTGGGGGGAAAACAATGAGCAGTTCTTC
CASSLRWGENNEQFF
>TRBD1|many|TRBJ2-5|TRBV20-1
TGCAGTGTCATACAGGGGCCGGAGACCCAGTACTTC
CSVIQGPETQYF
>NA|many|TRBJ1-1|TRBV7-2
TGTGCCAGCAGCTTGGCAGGGAAAACTGAAGCTTTCTTT
CASSLAGKTEAFF
>TRBD2|NA|TRBJ2-5|TRBV7-2
TGTGCCAGCAGCTTAGAGCGGGGCCAAGAGACCCAGTACTTC
CASSLERGQETQYF
>TRBD1|many|TRBJ2-7|TRBV29-1
TGCAGCGCCAGGACAGGGTACGAGCAGTACTTC
CSARTGYEQYF
>NA|NA|TRBJ2-3|TRBV28
TGTGCCAGCAGCCGCCCGGACACGGCAGATACGCAGTATTTT
CASSRPDTADTQYF
>NA|many|TRBJ2-7|TRBV4-2
TGTGCCAGCAGCCAAGAAACAGGCACGCTAATGGGCTACGAGCAGTACTTC
CASSQETGTLMGYEQYF
>NA|NA|TRBJ1-5|TRBV12-3/TRBV12-4
TGTGCCAGCAGTCCCCTCATGGAAACAGTCAATCAGCCCCAGCATTTT
CASSPLMETVNQPQHF
>NA|many|TRBJ1-1|TRBV20-1
TGCAGTGCTAGAAATGAGTTCGCTGAAGCTTTCTTT
CSARNEFAEAFF
>NA|many|TRBJ2-2|TRBV5-4
TGTGCCAGCAGCCCGGGGTTTACCGGGGAGCTGTTTTTT
CASSPGFTGELFF
>TRBD2|many|TRBJ2-3|TRBV4-1
TGCGCCAGCAGCCAAGCGACCGGGACTAGCGGGACTAGCACAGATACGCAGTATTTT
CASSQATGTSGTSTDTQYF
>TRBD1|few|TRBJ2-1|TRBV20-1
TGCAGTGCCGTCCGGGACAGGGGGCGCAAAGGCTGGATCTTC
CSAVRDRGRKGWIF
>TRBD1|NA|TRBJ1-5|TRBV11-2
TGTGCCAGCAGCTCCGACAGGGAAAGAGGTCAGCCCCAGCATTTT
CASSSDRERGQPQHF
>NA|NA|TRBJ1-1|TRBV3-1
TGTGCCAGCAGCCCCGGCAGAGCGAACACTGAAGCTTTCTTT
CASSPGRANTEAFF
>NA|many|TRBJ1-2|TRBV7-2
TGTGCCAGCAGCTTTACAGGGATTCGGGATGATGATGGCTACACCTTC
CASSFTGIRDDDGYTF
>TRBD1|few|TRBJ1-2|TRBV7-8
TGTGCCAGCAGCTCGCCGACAGGGGGCCGTCCAGGGGACTATGGCTACACCTTC
CASSSPTGGRPGDYGYTF
>NA|many|TRBJ2-5|TRBV10-3
TGTGCCATCAGTACCGGGGACTCCCAAGAGACCCAGTACTTC
CAISTGDSQETQYF
>NA|many|TRBJ1-2|TRBV20-1
TGCAGTGCTGACAAATCCTCAGGGGCCCCAAACTATGGCTACACCTTC
CSADKSSGAPNYGYTF
>NA|many|TRBJ2-3|TRBV18
TGTGCCAGCGAAAGCGGGAGCACAGATACGCAGTATTTT
CASESGSTDTQYF
>NA|many|TRBJ1-4|TRBV20-1
TGCAGTGCTAGGAGGGGAACCGAAAAACTGTTTTTT
CSARRGTEKLFF
>NA|once|TRBJ1-2|TRBV12-3/TRBV12-4
TGTGCCAGCCGAACCCTCGGTGGGGGCTACACCTTC
CASRTLGGGYTF
>NA|many|TRBJ2-7|TRBV3-1
TGTGCCAGCAGCCAAGGTAGGACAGTACCGGAGCAGTACTTC
CASSQGRTVPEQYF
>NA|NA|TRBJ1-1|TRBV10-3
TGTGTCGTCAGTGTAGAATGGAACACTGAAGCTTTCTTT
CVVSVEWNTEAFF
>NA|many|TRBJ2-3|TRBV6-1
TGTGCCAGCAGCCCTTCAATCACAGATACGCAGTATTTT
CASSPSITDTQYF
>NA|many|TRBJ2-1|TRBV23-1
TGCGCCAGCAGTCATCTAGCATTACAGGCCTGCTACGAATGGTACAATGAGCAGTTCTTC
CASSHLALQACYEWYNEQFF
>TRBD1|many|TRBJ2-5|TRBV27
TGTGCCAGCAGTACGACCCGAACAGGGGGCGAGACCCAGTACTTC
CASSTTRTGGETQYF
>NA|many|TRBJ2-3|TRBV5-1
TGCGCCAGCAGCTTGGTTGGCCAGTACACAGATACGCAGTATTTT
CASSLVGQYTDTQYF
>NA|many|TRBJ2-7|TRBV5-6
TGTGCCAGCAGCTTGGCCGGGGGCCTCTCCTACGAGCAGTACTTC
CASSLAGGLSYEQYF
>NA|NA|TRBJ1-2|TRBV18
TGTGCCAGCTCACCAAACCGGCCGGGCAATAACTATGGCTACACCTTC
CASSPNRPGNNYGYTF
>NA|many|TRBJ2-3|TRBV9
TGTGCCAGCAGCCCCGTTGATACGCAGTATTTT
CASSPVDTQYF
>NA|NA|TRBJ1-3|TRBV13
TGTGCCAGCAGCTCAACAGGGAGGAAGGGAAGCACCATATATTTT
CASSSTGRKGSTIYF
>NA|many|TRBJ2-7|TRBV7-2
TGTGCCAGCAGCTTAGATGGTAGCCGTATGGACGAGCAGTACTTC
CASSLDGSRMDEQYF
>NA|many|TRBJ2-7|TRBV5-1
TGCGCCAGCAGCTTGGGGCAGTACGAGCAGTACTTC
CASSLGQYEQYF
>NA|few|TRBJ2-3|TRBV5-1
TGCGCCAGCAGCTCGTCCATGGGCACAGATACGCAGTATTTT
CASSSSMGTDTQYF
>NA|many|TRBJ1-5|TRBV5-3
TGTGCCAGAAGCTTGGGACGTCGGGGGGGTCAGCCCCAGCATTTT
CARSLGRRGGQPQHF
>NA|many|TRBJ1-5|TRBV7-2
TGTGCCAGCGCTACTGGAGGCAATCAGCCCCAGCATTTT
CASATGGNQPQHF
>NA|many|TRBJ2-1|TRBV7-2
TGTGCCAGCAGCTTAGCGCGGGTGAACAATGAGCAGTTCTTC
CASSLARVNNEQFF
>NA|many|TRBJ2-7|TRBV5-1
TGCGCCAGCAGCTCCCCAAGAGATGGCTACGAGCAGTACTTC
CASSSPRDGYEQYF
>TRBD2|many|TRBJ2-5|TRBV10-3
TGTGCCATCAGTGAAGTGGGGGGGAGGTTCGGAGAGACCCAGTACTTC
CAISEVGGRFGETQYF
>NA|NA|TRBJ2-2|TRBV9
TGTGCCAGCAGCGTAGATGGCGGGGAGCTGTTTTTT
CASSVDGGELFF
>TRBD2|few|TRBJ2-2|TRBV7-3
TGTGCCAGCAGCTTAACCGGGACTAAGTCCAACGGGGAGCTGTTTTTT
CASSLTGTKSNGELFF